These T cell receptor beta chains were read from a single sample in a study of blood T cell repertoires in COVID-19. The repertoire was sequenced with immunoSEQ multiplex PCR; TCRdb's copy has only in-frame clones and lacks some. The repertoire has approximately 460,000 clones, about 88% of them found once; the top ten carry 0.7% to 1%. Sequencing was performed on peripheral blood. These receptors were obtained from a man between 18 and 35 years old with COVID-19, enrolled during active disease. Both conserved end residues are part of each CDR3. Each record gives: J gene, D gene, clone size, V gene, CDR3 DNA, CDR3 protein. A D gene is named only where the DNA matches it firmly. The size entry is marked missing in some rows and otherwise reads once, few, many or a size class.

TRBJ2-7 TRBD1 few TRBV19 TGTGCCAGTAGGGACAGGGGGCTGTCGTCCTACGAGCAGTACTTC CASRDRGLSSYEQYF
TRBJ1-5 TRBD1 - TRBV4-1 TGCGCCAGCAGCCATGGCAGAGGGACAGGGGGCAATCAGCCCCAGCATTTT CASSHGRGTGGNQPQHF
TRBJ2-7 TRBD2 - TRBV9 TGTGCCAGCAGCGTAGCGGCGGGGGGAGGGTACGAGCAGTACTTC CASSVAAGGGYEQYF
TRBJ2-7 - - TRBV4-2 TGTGCCAGCAGCCCAGAATTGGCGGGAAGTTTCTACGAGCAGTACTTC CASSPELAGSFYEQYF
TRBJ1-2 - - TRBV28 TGTGCCAGCAGTTCGCCGGGGAGGGGGTATGGCTACACCTTC CASSSPGRGYGYTF
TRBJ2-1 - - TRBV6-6 TGTGCCAGCAGTTACCCGGGGAAGGGCAATGAGCAGTTCTTC CASSYPGKGNEQFF
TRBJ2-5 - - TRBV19 TGTGCCAGTAGTTATAGGAACAGCCAAGAGACCCAGTACTTC CASSYRNSQETQYF
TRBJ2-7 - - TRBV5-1 TGCGCCAGCAGCTTGATCCCCGAGGGGGGGGCCTACGAGCAGTACTTC CASSLIPEGGAYEQYF
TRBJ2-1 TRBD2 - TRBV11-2 TGTGCCAGCAGCAAACACGGGAGGACTAGCGGGAGCTATGAGCAGTTCTTC CASSKHGRTSGSYEQFF
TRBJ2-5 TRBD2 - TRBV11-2 TGTGCCAGCAGCTTTCTAGCGGGAGGCCAGGAGACCCAGTACTTC CASSFLAGGQETQYF
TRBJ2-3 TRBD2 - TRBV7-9 TGTGCCAGCACCTCCCGGCTAGCGGGAGGGCCGGATACGCAGTATTTT CASTSRLAGGPDTQYF
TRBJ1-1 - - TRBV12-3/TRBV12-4 TGTGCCAGCACCGGTACAGCGAACACTGAAGCTTTCTTT CASTGTANTEAFF
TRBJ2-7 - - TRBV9 TGTGCCAGCAGCGTCCAGGGGCTTGGGGAGCAGTACTTC CASSVQGLGEQYF
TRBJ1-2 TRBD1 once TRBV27 TGTGCCAGCAGTCCAACGGGACAGGGCCACTATGGCTACACCTTC CASSPTGQGHYGYTF
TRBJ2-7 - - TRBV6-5 TGTGCCAGCAGTTACTCGGAGGCAGGCTACGAGCAGTACTTC CASSYSEAGYEQYF
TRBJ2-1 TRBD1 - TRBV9 TGTGCCAGCAGTGCTAAACAGGGACAGTACAATGAGCAGTTCTTC CASSAKQGQYNEQFF
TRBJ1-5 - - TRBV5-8 TGTGCCAGCAGTCCGACAGTTTATAGCAATCAGCCCCAGCATTTT CASSPTVYSNQPQHF
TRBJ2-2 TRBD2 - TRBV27 TGTGCCAGCAGTCCGGGACTAGCGGTCGGGGAGCTGTTTTTT CASSPGLAVGELFF
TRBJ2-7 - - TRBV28 TGTGCCAGCAGTCACAGGTTTAACCCGCTCCAGCAGTACTTC CASSHRFNPLQQYF
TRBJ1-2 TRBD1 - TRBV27 TGTGCCAGCAGTTTAAAGGGGGCGGTTGGCTACACCTTC CASSLKGAVGYTF
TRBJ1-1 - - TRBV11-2 TGTGCCAGCAGCTTAGCGGGAGGGCAGAACACTGAAGCTTTCTTT CASSLAGGQNTEAFF
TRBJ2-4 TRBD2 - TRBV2 TGTGCCAGCAACGCGGGGGACCCAGGAAACATTCAGTACTTC CASNAGDPGNIQYF
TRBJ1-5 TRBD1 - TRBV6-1 TGTGCCAGCAGTGAACTGACAGGGAAGAATCAGCCCCAGCATTTT CASSELTGKNQPQHF
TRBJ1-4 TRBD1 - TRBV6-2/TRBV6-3 TGTGCCAGCAGTTACCTCCCCCGGGACAGGACTCCCTCGGGTGAAAAACTGTTTTTT CASSYLPRDRTPSGEKLFF
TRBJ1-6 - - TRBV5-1 TGCGCCAGCAGCGCCAAAAGGGGATCACCCCTCCACTTT CASSAKRGSPLHF
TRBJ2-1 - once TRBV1 TGCACCAGCAGCCAAGATTTTGGGCATACGGGGGGGTCCCATGAGCAGTTCTTC CTSSQDFGHTGGSHEQFF
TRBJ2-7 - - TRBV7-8 TGTGCCAGCACCGATCGGGGGGCCTCCTACGAGCAGTACTTC CASTDRGASYEQYF
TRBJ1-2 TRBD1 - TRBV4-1 TGCGCCAGCAGCCACGTACGCCGGGACAGAAGCAACTATGGCTACACCTTC CASSHVRRDRSNYGYTF
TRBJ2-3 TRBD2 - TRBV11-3 TGTGCCAGCAGCCCTGGACTAGCGGGAAGGGCAGATACGCAGTATTTT CASSPGLAGRADTQYF
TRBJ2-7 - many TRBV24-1 TGTGCCACCCTAGCCCACCACTGCGGGCCTACCGAGCAGTACTTC CATLAHHCGPTEQYF
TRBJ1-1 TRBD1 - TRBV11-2 TGTGCCAGCAGCCCCGGTTTGGGACAGGAGGGTGAAGCTTTCTTT CASSPGLGQEGEAFF
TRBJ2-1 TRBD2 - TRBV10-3 TGTGCCATCAGTGACCCCGGGTTAGCGGGAGTCGGCTACAATGAGCAGTTCTTC CAISDPGLAGVGYNEQFF
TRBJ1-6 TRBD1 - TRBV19 TGTGCCAGTAGTCTCCGGGACAGGGGCGCACCCCTCCACTTT CASSLRDRGAPLHF
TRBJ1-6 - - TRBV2 TGTGCCAGCAGTGAGGATGGGGGCCTAGTGAATTCACCCCTCCACTTT CASSEDGGLVNSPLHF
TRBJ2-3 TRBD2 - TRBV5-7 TGTGCCAGCAGCTTGGCCCTAGCGGGGGTGGATACGCAGTATTTT CASSLALAGVDTQYF
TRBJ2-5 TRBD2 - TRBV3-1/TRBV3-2 TGTGCCAGCAACACACTAGCGGGGCTAACGTACCAAGAGACCCAGTACTTC CASNTLAGLTYQETQYF
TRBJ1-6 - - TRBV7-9 TGTGCCAGCAGCTTAGTAGAATCACCCCTCCACTTT CASSLVESPLHF
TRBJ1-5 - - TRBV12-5 TGTGCTAGTGGTTTGGTACCCGGCAGGGCTGGCAATCAGCCCCAGCATTTT CASGLVPGRAGNQPQHF
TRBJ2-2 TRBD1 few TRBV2 TGTGCCAGCGGGGGACAGGGGAGGGCCGGGGAGCTGTTTTTT CASGGQGRAGELFF
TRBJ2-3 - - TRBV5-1 TGCGCCAGCAGCTTGGACGGGCAGGGGGGGCAGTATTTT CASSLDGQGGQYF
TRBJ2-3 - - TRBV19 TGTGCCAGTAGAAGGGCTCTCTTTTGGGGAGGTACGCAGTATTTT CASRRALFWGGTQYF